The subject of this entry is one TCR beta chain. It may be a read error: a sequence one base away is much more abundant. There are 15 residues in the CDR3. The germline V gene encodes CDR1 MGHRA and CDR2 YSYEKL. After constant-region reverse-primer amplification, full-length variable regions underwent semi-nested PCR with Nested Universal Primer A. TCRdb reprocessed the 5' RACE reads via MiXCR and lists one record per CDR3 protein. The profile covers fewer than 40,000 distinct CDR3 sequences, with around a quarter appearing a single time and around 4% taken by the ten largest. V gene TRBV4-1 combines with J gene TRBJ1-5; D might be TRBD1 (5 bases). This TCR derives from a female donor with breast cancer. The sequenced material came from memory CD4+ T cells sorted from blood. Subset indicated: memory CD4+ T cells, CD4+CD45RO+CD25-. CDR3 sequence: CASSQGAGPNQPQRF. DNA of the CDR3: TGCGCCAGCAGCCAAGGGGCAGGGCCCAATCAGCCCCAGCGTTTT.